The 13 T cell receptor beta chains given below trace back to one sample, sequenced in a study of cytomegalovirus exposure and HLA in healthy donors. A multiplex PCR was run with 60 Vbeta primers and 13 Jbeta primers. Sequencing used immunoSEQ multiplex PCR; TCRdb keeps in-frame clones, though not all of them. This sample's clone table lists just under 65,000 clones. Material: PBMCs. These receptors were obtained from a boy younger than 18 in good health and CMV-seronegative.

CDR3 loop: CASSQEHGGEHEQFF. The CDR3 region has the DNA TGTGCCAGCAGCCAAGAACACGGGGGAGAGCATGAGCAGTTCTTC. The V gene is TRBV4-2, the J gene TRBJ2-1; D might be TRBD2 (6 bases). This CDR3 contains 15 residues. Between the trimmed V and J ends, which lost 0 bases and 8 bases, there was a span of 14 bases. CDR1 and CDR2 (germline): LGHNA, YNFKEQ.

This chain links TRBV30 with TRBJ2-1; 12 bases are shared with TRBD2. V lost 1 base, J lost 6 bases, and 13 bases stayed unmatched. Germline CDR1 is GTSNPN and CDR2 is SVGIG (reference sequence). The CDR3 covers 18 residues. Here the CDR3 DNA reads TGTGCCTGGAGTGATCGGCAGGGGCTAGCGGGAGGGCCCAATGAGCAGTTCTTC. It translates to CAWSDRQGLAGGPNEQFF. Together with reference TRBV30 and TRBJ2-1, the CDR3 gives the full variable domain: SQTIHQWPATLVQPVGSPLSLECTVEGTSNPNLYWYRQAAGRGLQLLFYSVGIGQISSEVPQNLSASRPQDRQFILSSKKLLLSDSGFYLCAWSDRQGLAGGPNEQFFGPGTRLTVL.

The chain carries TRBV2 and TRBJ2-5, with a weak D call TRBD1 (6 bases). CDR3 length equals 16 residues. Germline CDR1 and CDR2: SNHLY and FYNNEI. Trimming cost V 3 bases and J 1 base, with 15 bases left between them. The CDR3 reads CASSERPGVPQETQYF. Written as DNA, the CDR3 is TGTGCCAGCAGTGAGCGCCCAGGGGTACCCCAAGAGACCCAGTACTTC.

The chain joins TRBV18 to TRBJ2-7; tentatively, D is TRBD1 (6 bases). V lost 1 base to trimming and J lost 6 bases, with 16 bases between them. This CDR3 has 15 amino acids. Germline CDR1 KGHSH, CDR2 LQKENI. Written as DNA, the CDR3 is TGTGCCAGCTCACCACGGACAGAAGACGTGGGCGAGCAGTACTTC. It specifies CASSPRTEDVGEQYF.

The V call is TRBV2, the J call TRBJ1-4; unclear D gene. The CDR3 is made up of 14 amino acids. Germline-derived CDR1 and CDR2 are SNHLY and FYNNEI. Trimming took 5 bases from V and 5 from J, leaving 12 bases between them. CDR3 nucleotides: TGTGCCAGCAGTACGAACGAACTGAATGAAAAACTGTTTTTT. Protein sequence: CASSTNELNEKLFF.

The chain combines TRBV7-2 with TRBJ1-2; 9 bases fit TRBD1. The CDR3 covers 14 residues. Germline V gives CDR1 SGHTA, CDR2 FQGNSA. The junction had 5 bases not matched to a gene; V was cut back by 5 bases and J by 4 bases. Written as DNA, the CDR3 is TGTGCCAGCAGCCGGGACAGGGTGGGCTATGGCTACACCTTC. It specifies CASSRDRVGYGYTF.

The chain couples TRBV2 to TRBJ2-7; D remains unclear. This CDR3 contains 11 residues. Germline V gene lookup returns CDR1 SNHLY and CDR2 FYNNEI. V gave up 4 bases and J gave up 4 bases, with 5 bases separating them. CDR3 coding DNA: TGTGCCAGCAGTGCCGAGTACGAGCAGTACTTC. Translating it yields CASSAEYEQYF.

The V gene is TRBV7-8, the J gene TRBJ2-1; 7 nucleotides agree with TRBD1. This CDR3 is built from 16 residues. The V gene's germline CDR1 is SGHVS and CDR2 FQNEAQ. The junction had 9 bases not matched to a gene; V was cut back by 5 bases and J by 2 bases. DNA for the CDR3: TGTGCCAGCAGCCCCTACCGACAGGGCGCCTACAATGAGCAGTTCTTC. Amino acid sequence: CASSPYRQGAYNEQFF.

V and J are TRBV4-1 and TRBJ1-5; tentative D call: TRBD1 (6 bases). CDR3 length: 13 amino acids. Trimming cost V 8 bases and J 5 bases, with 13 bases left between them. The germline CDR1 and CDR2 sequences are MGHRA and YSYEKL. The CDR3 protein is CASQGGGDQPQHF. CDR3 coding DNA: TGCGCCAGCCAAGGGGGAGGGGATCAGCCCCAGCATTTT.

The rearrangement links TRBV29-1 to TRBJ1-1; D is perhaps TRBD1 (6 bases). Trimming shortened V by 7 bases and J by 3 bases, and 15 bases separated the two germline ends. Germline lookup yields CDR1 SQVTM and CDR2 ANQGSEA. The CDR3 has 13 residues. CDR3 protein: CSAQRGRDTEAFF. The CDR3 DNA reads TGCAGCGCACAAAGGGGGAGAGACACTGAAGCTTTCTTT.

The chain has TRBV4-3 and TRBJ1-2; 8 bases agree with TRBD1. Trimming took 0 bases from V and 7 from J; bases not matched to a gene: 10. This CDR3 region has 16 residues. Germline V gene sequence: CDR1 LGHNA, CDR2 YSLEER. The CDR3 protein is CASSQDRLGQGGGYTF. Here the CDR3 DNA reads TGCGCCAGCAGCCAAGACCGCCTCGGACAGGGTGGTGGCTACACCTTC.

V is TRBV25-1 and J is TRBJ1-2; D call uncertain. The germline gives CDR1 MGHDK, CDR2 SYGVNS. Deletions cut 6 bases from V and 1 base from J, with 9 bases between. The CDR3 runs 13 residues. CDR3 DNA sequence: TGTGCCAGCAGACCCGGAGATAACTATGGCTACACCTTC. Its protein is CASRPGDNYGYTF.

Written as DNA, the CDR3 is TGTGCCAGCAGTTCCACAGGGGCGAACCTGGCCCAGCCCCAGCATTTT. Translation: CASSSTGANLAQPQHF. The J gene is TRBJ1-5, the V gene TRBV6-5; 7 bases map to TRBD1. Trimming at V came to 4 bases and at J to 7 bases, leaving 13 bases not matched to a gene. Germline CDR1 MNHEY, CDR2 SVGAGI. The CDR3 loop spans 16 amino acids.